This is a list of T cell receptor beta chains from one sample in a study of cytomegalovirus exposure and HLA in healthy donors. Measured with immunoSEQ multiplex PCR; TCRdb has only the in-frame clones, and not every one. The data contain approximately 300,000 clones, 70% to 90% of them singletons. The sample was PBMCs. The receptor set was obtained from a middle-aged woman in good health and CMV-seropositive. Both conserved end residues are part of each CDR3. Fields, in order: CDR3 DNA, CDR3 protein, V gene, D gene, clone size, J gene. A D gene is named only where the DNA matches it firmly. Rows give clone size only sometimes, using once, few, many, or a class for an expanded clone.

DNA: TGTGCCAGCAGCCCGACAGGGGCAGGGGAAAAACTGTTTTTT; CDR3: CASSPTGAGEKLFF; V: TRBV27; D: TRBD1; size: .; J: TRBJ1-4
DNA: TGTGCCAGCAGCGGGACTAGCGGGATCTACGAGCAGTACTTC; CDR3: CASSGTSGIYEQYF; V: TRBV28; D: TRBD2; size: .; J: TRBJ2-7
DNA: TGTGCCAGCAGTGCCCCTTCCGCGTTGGGGGAGCTGTTTTTT; CDR3: CASSAPSALGELFF; V: TRBV27; D: .; size: .; J: TRBJ2-2
DNA: TGTGCCAGCAGCTTAGAGAAGGTTAGCGGGACGAGCTCCTACGAGCAGTACTTC; CDR3: CASSLEKVSGTSSYEQYF; V: TRBV13; D: TRBD2; size: .; J: TRBJ2-7
DNA: TGTGCCAGCAGCGAGGGACAGGGGTCGGGCACCGGGGAGCTGTTTTTT; CDR3: CASSEGQGSGTGELFF; V: TRBV5-6; D: TRBD1; size: .; J: TRBJ2-2
DNA: TGTGCCAGCAATAGCCTAGCGGCTAACACCGGGGAGCTGTTTTTT; CDR3: CASNSLAANTGELFF; V: TRBV9; D: TRBD2; size: once; J: TRBJ2-2
DNA: TGTGCCAGTAGTACCGAGAGCGGGATGATATCCTACGAGCAGTACTTC; CDR3: CASSTESGMISYEQYF; V: TRBV19; D: TRBD2; size: .; J: TRBJ2-7
DNA: TGTGCCAGCGGGCTAGCGAGTTTAACCGGGGAGCTGTTTTTT; CDR3: CASGLASLTGELFF; V: TRBV6-5; D: .; size: .; J: TRBJ2-2
DNA: TGTGCCAGCAGCCCTAGCGGGAGAGCGGATACGCAGTATTTT; CDR3: CASSPSGRADTQYF; V: TRBV7-2; D: TRBD2; size: .; J: TRBJ2-3
DNA: TGTGCCAGCTCAGCGGGGGAGGTTCAGCCCCAGCATTTT; CDR3: CASSAGEVQPQHF; V: TRBV18; D: .; size: .; J: TRBJ1-5
DNA: TGTGCCAGCAGCTTTGAGGGGGCTAGCAATCAGCCCCAGCATTTT; CDR3: CASSFEGASNQPQHF; V: TRBV7-2; D: TRBD1; size: few; J: TRBJ1-5
DNA: TGTGCCAGCAGTTACTCGAGTGAGGGCGGCAAAAATGAGCAGTTCTTC; CDR3: CASSYSSEGGKNEQFF; V: TRBV6-5; D: .; size: .; J: TRBJ2-1
DNA: TGTGCCAGCTCACCACCTTCCTTGGCCAACACTGAAGCTTTCTTT; CDR3: CASSPPSLANTEAFF; V: TRBV18; D: .; size: .; J: TRBJ1-1
DNA: TGTTCCAGCCAAAAACAGGGTTCTGTAGGGGAAAAACTGTTTTTT; CDR3: CSSQKQGSVGEKLFF; V: TRBV7-9; D: .; size: .; J: TRBJ1-4
DNA: TGTGCCAGCAGCAAAGGCGGGGGCCGGATCACCGGGGAGCTGTTTTTT; CDR3: CASSKGGGRITGELFF; V: TRBV21-1; D: .; size: once; J: TRBJ2-2
DNA: TGTGCCAGCAGCCCACCGGACAGGCTGGGGGAGCTGTTTTTT; CDR3: CASSPPDRLGELFF; V: TRBV5-4; D: TRBD1; size: .; J: TRBJ2-2
DNA: TGTGCCAGCAGTTCCAGGGGTGGGGAGTCGGGCACAGATACGCAGTATTTT; CDR3: CASSSRGGESGTDTQYF; V: TRBV7-2; D: .; size: .; J: TRBJ2-3
DNA: TGTGCCAGTAACCCCACAGGGGGCGCCACTGAAGCTTTCTTT; CDR3: CASNPTGGATEAFF; V: TRBV19; D: TRBD1; size: .; J: TRBJ1-1
DNA: TGTGCCATCAGTACGCCGGGACAGGGGAATGAGCAGTTCTTC; CDR3: CAISTPGQGNEQFF; V: TRBV10-3; D: TRBD1; size: .; J: TRBJ2-1
DNA: TGTGCCAGCAGTCCCCGCAGGGGTTGGGCAGATACGCAGTATTTT; CDR3: CASSPRRGWADTQYF; V: TRBV27; D: .; size: .; J: TRBJ2-3
DNA: TGCGCCAGCAGCTTGGGAAACATACCTGGCTACACCTTC; CDR3: CASSLGNIPGYTF; V: TRBV5-1; D: .; size: .; J: TRBJ1-2
DNA: TGTGCCACCAGCAGAGATAGTATTGGCCGGGGAGCAACTGGAAACACCATATATTTT; CDR3: CATSRDSIGRGATGNTIYF; V: TRBV15; D: .; size: .; J: TRBJ1-3
DNA: TGTGCCAGCAGTGAACTTCGGGGGGGAAGGATCTCTGGGGCCAACGTCCTGACTTTC; CDR3: CASSELRGGRISGANVLTF; V: TRBV28; D: TRBD2; size: .; J: TRBJ2-6
DNA: TGTGCCAGCAGTGCACCACTTGGCGACGGAGGTTCACCCCTCCACTTT; CDR3: CASSAPLGDGGSPLHF; V: TRBV2; D: .; size: .; J: TRBJ1-6
DNA: TGCGCCAGCAGCCAACACGGGGTACGGGGTAGCTCCTACAATGAGCAGTTCTTC; CDR3: CASSQHGVRGSSYNEQFF; V: TRBV4-3; D: .; size: .; J: TRBJ2-1
DNA: TGCGCCAGCAGTCTCACGGGACTAGCGGGTTCAAGCTCCTACGAGCAGTACTTC; CDR3: CASSLTGLAGSSSYEQYF; V: TRBV23-1; D: TRBD2; size: .; J: TRBJ2-7
DNA: TGCGCCAGCAGCCAAGATGGAGAGAGCCATGGCTACACCTTC; CDR3: CASSQDGESHGYTF; V: TRBV4-1; D: .; size: .; J: TRBJ1-2
DNA: TGCGCCAGCAGCCAAAGGACAGGGGGCACTGAAGCTTTCTTT; CDR3: CASSQRTGGTEAFF; V: TRBV4-1; D: TRBD1; size: .; J: TRBJ1-1
DNA: TGTGCCAGCAGTTATGTTGGCGGGACCACCGGGGAGCTGTTTTTT; CDR3: CASSYVGGTTGELFF; V: TRBV7-3; D: .; size: .; J: TRBJ2-2